The rows below give T cell receptor beta chains drawn from one sample of a study of T cells in localized non-small cell lung cancer. Assay used: immunoSEQ multiplex PCR; TCRdb lists only in-frame clones, some missing. The sample gives approximately 41,000 clones, approximately 86% of which show up once; over 6% is in the top ten. The specimen was peripheral blood, collected before any cancer treatment. The receptors shown here come from a woman aged 18 to 50 with stage III lung adenocarcinoma. CDR3s include the opening cysteine and the closing phenylalanine or tryptophan.

16,TRBV7-2,CASRGVGGYSTDTQYF
13,TRBV5-6,CASSPGGAYEQYF
10,TRBV20-1,CSAVNNEQFF
14,TRBV18,CASSPPAGFSGYTF
14,TRBV5-5,CASDAYGDTDTQYF
14,TRBV18,CASSLVTDNYGYTF
17,TRBV5-1,CASSHGQGMQSGNTIYF
13,TRBV11-3,CASSLDLSTEQYF
14,TRBV27,CASSLRPGLLPQHF
13,TRBV29-1,CSVEEGGSNEQFF
14,TRBV2,CASSLRGGTDTQYF
13,TRBV6-4,CASSRGVNYGYTF
14,TRBV6-6,CASSYSQGAGELFF
15,TRBV6-5,CASREQGGPYYGYTF
15,TRBV15,CATSKGTGSGNTIYF
13,TRBV10-3,CAISTGRPYEQYF
14,TRBV7-2,CASSLGGRFNEQYF
12,TRBV4-1,CASTPGTPTLTF
13,TRBV2,CASSDTGSNGYTF
13,TRBV6-6,CATRDGSNSPLHF
17,TRBV6-1,CASSAGTGNYRNQPQHF
19,TRBV6-1,CASSERVERGGSNTGELFF
13,TRBV7-3,CASSLTALGEQYF
16,TRBV7-9,CASGPQPGQQQETQYF
17,TRBV21-1,CASSKTLFLDRASEAFF
14,TRBV29-1,CSGWDRGAGNTIYF
12,TRBV11-3,CASSAGQGEQYF
12,TRBV5-3,CASSPSGSPLHF
14,TRBV7-2,CASSPGPTYNEQFF
14,TRBV5-4,CASSLSVGNSPLHF
20,TRBV19,CASSPWDSWDRSPGYQPQHF
15,TRBV19,CASSIGQGSGNTIYF
14,TRBV11-2,CASSFDGQNTEAFF
16,TRBV15,CATSPGGLAATYEQYF
16,TRBV6-5,CASSYSWKVGNQPQHF
13,TRBV7-9,CASSLAQVGELFF
16,TRBV9,CASSTTGPSSYNEQFF
17,TRBV18,CASSPPVTTPFYNEQFF
16,TRBV18,CASSPRDRLQSYGYTF
15,TRBV6-6,CASSYGGQGDTEAFF
11,TRBV15,CATSRDRTWSF
16,TRBV11-2,CASRPQGGSSSYEQYF
18,TRBV2,CASSGDRALRGSNQPQHF
15,TRBV7-2,CASSSRTGLRDTQYF
13,TRBV6-1,CASGQGVNSPLHF
14,TRBV7-2,CASSTRQGSYGYTF
15,TRBV9,CASSVKEHPTGELFF
13,TRBV19,CASSIGVDYGYTF